The entry that follows covers one TCR beta chain sequence. No antigen is known for it. Base qualities are missing; no much larger clone stands one base away. The collaborating institutions used their own protocols to collect whole blood in K2EDTA tubes. Collaborator samples were shipped for TCRbeta analysis as frozen whole blood, isolated PBMCs, or DNA extracted from either sample type. This sample is drawn from a study of blood T cell repertoires in COVID-19 (dated by TCRdb to between 2020 and 2021). In terms of the full investigation: Collaborator samples came from the United States, Italy and Spain and covered acute and convalescent phases of COVID-19. The samples were drawn from the first 160 participants of the ongoing ImmuneRACE study and from some 1,300 subjects provided by 6 global collaborators. The sample metadata nearly always contained a de-identified subject ID, COVID-19 status, age in years and sex. The material from the prospective study consisted of cDNA or gDNA derived from T cells, B-cell-depleted T cells, or PBMCs. The repertoires were made available in a free public database intended to serve as a resource for research on the immune response to SARS-CoV-2. The dataset comprised deeply sampled blood TCRbeta repertoires from subjects exposed to, actively infected with, or recovered from COVID-19. Where HLA class I and class II types were available, the types were taken from metadata supplied by the sample provider, not from assay-based typing. The full study reports these points: The quantity of clinical and demographic metadata differed by source and by participant and was supplied without curation.

Here V drops 4 bases and J drops 10 bases, and the junction holds 1 base not matched to any gene. The germline V gene (reference sequence) gives CDR1 as LNHDA and CDR2 as SQIVND. There are 11 amino acids in the CDR3, from cysteine to phenylalanine inclusive. The read is trimmed to its CDR3 DNA, 33 bases read in frame from base 1. TCRbeta CDR3 regions were amplified from genomic DNA using the immunoSEQ Assay, a bias-controlled multiplex PCR. The authors' analysis ran thus. Within the assay, amplification of reference gene primers was used to estimate how many nucleated cells each sample contained. To quantify the absolute abundance of each unique TCRbeta CDR3 rearrangement, sequence reads were collapsed and filtered. For each sample, productive Simpson clonality was calculated by taking the square root of Simpson's diversity index across productive rearrangements. In its TCRdb copy, this immuneACCESS table keeps in-frame sequences only and misses some clones. Where compared with another copy, unresolved V genes explain less than half of these, and the others have no known cause. The D gene and trimming were derived from the DNA, and the V and J assignments and clone size from that table. The sample has 150,000 to 200,000 clones on record, 80% to 90% of them singletons. The ten largest clones represent around 14% of the sample.

The sequence derives from a man aged 30 to 39 with active or convalescent COVID-19. This chain is built from TRBV19 and TRBJ1-1, and TRBD1 matches 9 of the central bases. Material for sequencing was peripheral blood. The CDR3: CASSRGQGAFF. The bases read TGTGCCAGTAGTAGGGGACAGGGAGCTTTCTTT.